This T cell receptor beta chain was captured in a study of T-cell memory formation after mild COVID-19. TCRdb reprocessed the 5' RACE reads via MiXCR and lists one record per CDR3 protein. The data show 470,000 or so distinct CDR3 sequences, roughly 18% seen once. The germline CDR1 and CDR2 sequences are MNHEY and SVGAGI. The CDR3 consists of 15 residues. V dropped 5 bases and J dropped 0 bases, with 13 bases sitting between them. Material: PBMCs or a T cell subset sorted from them (not recorded which). This receptor was taken from a man aged 18 to 30 who had mild COVID-19 (a few samples of this study predate the infection). Cell type and time point are not known. V usage is TRBV6-5 and J usage is TRBJ1-1; D is perhaps TRBD1 (6 bases). CDR3 protein: CASSARGGLNTEAFF. The CDR3 coding sequence is TGTGCCAGCAGTGCACGTGGGGGCTTGAACACTGAAGCTTTCTTT.